The sample holds a few counts of the clone carrying this T cell receptor (beta chain). What it binds is unknown. This entry belongs to a study of cytomegalovirus exposure and HLA in healthy donors. CDR1 and CDR2 from the germline V gene are SGHNT and YYREEE (reference sequence). The V and J ends lost 9 bases and 0 bases respectively, with 7 bases between them. The CDR3 sequence is 13 residues long. Study findings and constraints: In a later analysis, common viral pathogens appeared linked to several of the most significant clusters. In a later analysis, an Asian-associated ancestry cluster reportedly showed fewer N-insertions than the roughly 710-donor mean. The investigators catalogued some 150 TCR beta chains as cytomegalovirus-associated.

The PCR had 60 Vbeta and 13 Jbeta primers. Sequenced by immunoSEQ multiplex PCR; TCRdb stores in-frame clones only, minus some. The repertoire holds some 50,000 clones, with roughly 70% as singletons. The rearrangement joins TRBV5-4 to TRBJ2-6, with D perhaps TRBD1 (5 bases). This TCR came from a woman aged 45-60 years in good health and CMV-seropositive. Sequencing used PBMCs. The CDR3 bases are TGTGCCATTCAGGGCTCTGGGGCCAACGTCCTGACTTTC. Translated, it gives CAIQGSGANVLTF. The full variable domain, in which reference TRBV5-4 and TRBJ2-6 provide the parts outside the CDR3, is ETGVTQSPTHLIKTRGQQVTLRCSSQSGHNTVSWYQQALGQGPQFIFQYYREEENGRGNFPPRFSGLQFPNYSSELNVNALELDDSALYLCAIQGSGANVLTFGAGSRLTVL.